This T cell receptor (beta chain) was identified during a study of spatial heterogeneity in lung cancer. General study findings and limits: Counts of expanded alpha and beta TCRs within tumors tracked the tumor nonsynonymous mutation count.

TCRdb re-derived calls from the 5' RACE reads in MiXCR, one entry per CDR3 protein. This table holds 14,000 or so distinct CDR3 sequences, about 4.8% found once. Worth noting for this clonotype: The antigen is not known. Found in a library prepared for alpha chains, this beta chain is an off-target read, and its abundance has little meaning.

V lost 5 bases, J lost 7 bases, and 12 bases lay in between. The CDR3 totals 14 residues. Germline-derived CDR1 and CDR2 are SNHLY and FYNNEI. Noted time point: sample taken at primary tumor resection. Researchers sequenced whole RNA taken from tumor, nontumor lung or frozen PBMC without sorting. The chain has TRBV2 and TRBJ1-6, with D possibly being TRBD1 (5 bases). The receptor's source is a female donor with early-stage non-small cell lung cancer. Material: lung tumor tissue, obtained at surgery. The CDR3 nucleotides are TGTGCCAGCAGTTCAAGCGGGGGAAATTCACCCCTCCACTTT. It translates to CASSSSGGNSPLHF.